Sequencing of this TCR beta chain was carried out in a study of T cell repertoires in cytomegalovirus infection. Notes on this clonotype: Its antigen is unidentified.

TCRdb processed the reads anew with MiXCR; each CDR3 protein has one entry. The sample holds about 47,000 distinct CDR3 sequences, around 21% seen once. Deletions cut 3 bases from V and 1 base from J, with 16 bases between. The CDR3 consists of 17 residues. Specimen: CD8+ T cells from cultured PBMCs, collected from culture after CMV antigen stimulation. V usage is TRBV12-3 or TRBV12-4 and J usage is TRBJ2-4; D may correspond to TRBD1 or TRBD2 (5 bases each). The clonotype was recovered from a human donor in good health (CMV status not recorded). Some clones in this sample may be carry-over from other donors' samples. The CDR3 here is CASSFKGSGVAKNIQYF. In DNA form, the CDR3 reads TGTGCCAGCAGTTTCAAGGGGAGTGGGGTTGCCAAAAACATTCAGTACTTC.